This T cell receptor (beta chain) was sequenced during a study of control samples from healthy donors and cancer patients. Sequencing was performed with immunoSEQ multiplex PCR; in TCRdb, only in-frame clones are kept and a portion is missing. The data contain about 170,000 clones, roughly 94% of them singletons. The CDR3 is 16 residues long. The junction had 9 bases not matched to a gene; V was cut back by 5 bases and J by 3 bases. CDR1 and CDR2 (germline): MNHEY, SMNVEV (reference sequence). Material for sequencing was blood. This sequence joins TRBV27 and TRBJ2-5; TRBD1 agrees at 10 bases. The clonotype comes from a woman younger than 30 in good health. This chain's CDR3 is CASSPGQGEKKETQYF. The CDR3 nucleotides are TGTGCCAGCAGTCCCGGACAGGGGGAAAAAAAAGAGACCCAGTACTTC.